This is a list of T cell receptor beta chains from one sample in a study of cytotoxic CD8 clonotypes in ibrutinib-treated CLL. TCRdb's table, derived via immunoSEQ multiplex PCR, lists solely in-frame clones and lacks some. This sample yields 30,000 to 40,000 clones, of which roughly two thirds are seen a single time; about 27% belongs to the top ten. The starting material was PBMCs, obtained before ibrutinib treatment. The receptor set was obtained from a human donor with chronic lymphocytic leukemia. The CDR3 runs from the conserved cysteine through the conserved F or W. The D gene is left open where the match is weak. Size values are once, few and many counts, or a class for expanded clones, and some rows have none.

TGTGCCAGCAGTTTATTTAACGGGGAGAATCAGCCCCAGCATTTT | CASSLFNGENQPQHF | NA | TRBJ1-5 | NA | TRBV27
TGTGCCAGCAGAGCTCGTGAGAATCGTCCCCAGCATTTT | CASRARENRPQHF | NA | TRBJ1-5 | NA | TRBV27
TGTGCCAGTAGCCCGGGACAGGCATCGTACGAGCAGTACTTC | CASSPGQASYEQYF | once | TRBJ2-7 | TRBD1 | TRBV19
TGTGCCAGCTCACCCACCGAGGGAGGAGGCTACGAGCAGTACTTC | CASSPTEGGGYEQYF | NA | TRBJ2-7 | NA | TRBV18
TGTGCCAGCTCACGTGGTGGGGTTTCCTACGAGCAGTACTTC | CASSRGGVSYEQYF | once | TRBJ2-7 | NA | TRBV18
TGTGCCAGCAGCTTTTTAGAGGGGGATGCCGGGGAGCTGTTTTTT | CASSFLEGDAGELFF | NA | TRBJ2-2 | NA | TRBV11-2
TGTGCCTGGAGTATTCAGAACTATGGCTACACCTTC | CAWSIQNYGYTF | NA | TRBJ1-2 | NA | TRBV30
TGTGCCAGTAGTATTGCGGGACAGGCATATGGCTACACCTTC | CASSIAGQAYGYTF | NA | TRBJ1-2 | TRBD1 | TRBV19
TGCAGCGTTGTCCCGGGACAGGTTGAGAACACCTTC | CSVVPGQVENTF | NA | TRBJ1-2 | TRBD1 | TRBV29-1
TGTGCCACCCTCCTCGGGGTAAGCTACACCTTC | CATLLGVSYTF | NA | TRBJ1-2 | NA | TRBV19
TGTGCCACAACGACCGGGGGACAGGGCAGCGATGAGCAGTTCTTC | CATTTGGQGSDEQFF | NA | TRBJ2-1 | TRBD1 | TRBV6-1
TGTGCCTGGAGTGTCGGTATGACAGGCAAAACTGAAGCTTTCTTT | CAWSVGMTGKTEAFF | NA | TRBJ1-1 | NA | TRBV30
TGTGCCTGGAGGCGGGCAGGCACTGAAGCTTTCTTT | CAWRRAGTEAFF | NA | TRBJ1-1 | NA | TRBV30
TGCAGCGTTGGCCCCCAGCCGACCGATAACTATGGCTACACCTTC | CSVGPQPTDNYGYTF | once | TRBJ1-2 | NA | TRBV29-1
TGTGCCTGGAGAAGAATTTGGGACAGCTCCTACGAGCAGTACTTC | CAWRRIWDSSYEQYF | NA | TRBJ2-7 | TRBD1 | TRBV30
TGTGCCTGGAGTGTACAGACCCCCGCAACTAATGAAAAACTGTTTTTT | CAWSVQTPATNEKLFF | NA | TRBJ1-4 | NA | TRBV30
TGCGCCAGCAGCCGTAACCTAGCGGGAGTGGGTCACGAGCAGTACTTC | CASSRNLAGVGHEQYF | NA | TRBJ2-7 | TRBD2 | TRBV4-3
TGTGCCAGCAGCGTAGTATCAGGCAATGAGCAGTTCTTC | CASSVVSGNEQFF | NA | TRBJ2-1 | NA | TRBV9